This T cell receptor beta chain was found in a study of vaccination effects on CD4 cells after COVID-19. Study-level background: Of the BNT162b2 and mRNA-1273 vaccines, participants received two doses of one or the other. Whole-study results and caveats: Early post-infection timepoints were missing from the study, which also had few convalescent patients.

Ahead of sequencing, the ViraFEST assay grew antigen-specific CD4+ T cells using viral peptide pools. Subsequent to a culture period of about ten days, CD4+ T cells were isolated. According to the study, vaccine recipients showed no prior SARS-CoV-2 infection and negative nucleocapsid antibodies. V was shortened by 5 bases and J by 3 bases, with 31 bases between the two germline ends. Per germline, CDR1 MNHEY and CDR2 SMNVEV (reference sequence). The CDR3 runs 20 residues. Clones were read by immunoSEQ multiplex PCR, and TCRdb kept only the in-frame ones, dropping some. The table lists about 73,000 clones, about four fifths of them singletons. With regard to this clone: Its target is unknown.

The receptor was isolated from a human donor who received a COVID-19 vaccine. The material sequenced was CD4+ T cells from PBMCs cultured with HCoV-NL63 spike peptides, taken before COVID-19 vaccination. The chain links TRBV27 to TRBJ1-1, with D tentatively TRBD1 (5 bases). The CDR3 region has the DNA TGTGCCAGCAGTACCCATCCCCGGGACTCAGTAACTTACGAGTACACTGAAGCTTTCTTT. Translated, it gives CASSTHPRDSVTYEYTEAFF.